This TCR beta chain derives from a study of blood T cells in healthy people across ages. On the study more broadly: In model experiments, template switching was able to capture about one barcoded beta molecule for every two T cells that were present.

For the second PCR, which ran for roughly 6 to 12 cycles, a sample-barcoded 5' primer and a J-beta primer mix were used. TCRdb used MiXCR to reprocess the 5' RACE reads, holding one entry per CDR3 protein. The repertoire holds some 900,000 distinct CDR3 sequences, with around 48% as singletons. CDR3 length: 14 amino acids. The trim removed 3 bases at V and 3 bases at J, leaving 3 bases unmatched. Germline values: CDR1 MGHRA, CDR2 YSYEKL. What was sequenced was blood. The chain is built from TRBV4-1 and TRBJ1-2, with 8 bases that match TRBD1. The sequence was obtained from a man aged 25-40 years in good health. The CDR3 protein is CASSQDREDYGYTF. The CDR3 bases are TGCGCCAGCAGCCAGGACAGGGAGGACTATGGCTACACCTTC.